The 11 T cell receptor beta chains listed next were all sequenced from one sample in a study of radiation and T cells in renal cell carcinoma. Clones were sequenced by immunoSEQ multiplex PCR, and TCRdb holds only the in-frame ones, with some missing. Of tens of thousands of clones listed, approximately 80% are singletons. Time point meaning: baseline pretreatment blood. Treatment: 15 Gy SBRT to primary tumor, nephrectomy 4 weeks later. The material was blood, obtained from a patient whose treatment included radiotherapy and nephrectomy. These receptors all stem from a man in his fifties or sixties with renal cell carcinoma.

This chain uses TRBV14 with TRBJ2-5; D unclear. Between the trimmed V and J ends, which lost 8 bases and 4 bases, there was a span of 5 bases. Germline CDR1 reads SGHDN; CDR2 reads FVKESK. The CDR3 runs 10 residues. The CDR3 DNA reads TGTGCCAGCCGCAGAGAGACCCAGTACTTC. It specifies CASRRETQYF.

This chain connects TRBV21-1 to TRBJ2-3; TRBD2, as called in the table, went unchecked against the DNA. TRBV21-1 is noted as a pseudogene. This CDR3 has 19 residues. The CDR3 protein is CASSKGTDGLPTITDTQYF. CDR3 nucleotide sequence: TGTGCCAGCAGCAAAGGGACGGATGGACTGCCCACAATCACAGATACGCAGTATTTT.

CDR3 sequence reads: CAISGEGFSPTDTQYF. CDR3 nucleotide sequence: TGTGCCATCAGTGGTGAGGGGTTCTCGCCCACAGATACGCAGTATTTT. The J gene is TRBJ2-3, the V gene TRBV10-3; D is possibly TRBD1 or TRBD2 (5 bases each). This CDR3 is built from 16 residues. The V and J ends lost 4 bases and 2 bases respectively, with 16 bases between them. Germline loops: CDR1 ENHRY, CDR2 SYGVKD.

There are a few counts of this clone. The chain recombines TRBV5-5 with TRBJ2-5; no clear D. Germline lookup yields CDR1 SGHKS and CDR2 YYEKEE (reference sequence). CDR3 size: 13 residues. V was cut by 0 bases and J by 1 base, with 4 bases left in between. The DNA of the CDR3 is TGTGCCAGCAGCTTGGCTATCCAAGAGACCCAGTACTTC. Its protein is CASSLAIQETQYF. Complete variable domain (other parts from reference TRBV5-5 and TRBJ2-5): DAGVTQSPTHLIKTRGQQVTLRCSPISGHKSVSWYQQVLGQGPQFIFQYYEKEERGRGNFPDRFSARQFPNYSSELNVNALLLGDSALYLCASSLAIQETQYFGPGTRLLVL.

This chain links TRBV6-6 with TRBJ2-1; D is tentatively TRBD1 or TRBD2 (6 bases each). The V end lost 0 bases, the J end lost 0 bases, and 9 bases lay between the germline ends. Germline CDR1 reads MNHNY; CDR2 reads SVGAGI (reference sequence). This CDR3 is 16 amino acids long. The CDR3 loop reads CASSYSGGPSYNEQFF. Here the CDR3 DNA reads TGTGCCAGCAGTTACTCTGGGGGGCCCTCCTACAATGAGCAGTTCTTC.

This clone was counted a single time. This chain connects TRBV5-1 to TRBJ1-3; D is ambiguous. Trimming removed 0 bases at V and 6 bases at J, with 10 bases between. This CDR3 region has 14 residues. Germline V gives CDR1 SGHRS, CDR2 YFSETQ. The chain's CDR3 is CASSLDSIVNTIYF. DNA of the CDR3: TGCGCCAGCAGCTTGGACAGTATTGTAAACACCATATATTTT. The variable domain in full, with the rest retrieved from reference TRBV5-1 and TRBJ1-3, is KAGVTQTPRYLIKTRGQQVTLSCSPISGHRSVSWYQQTPGQGLQFLFEYFSETQRNKGNFPGRFSGRQFSNSRSEMNVSTLELGDSALYLCASSLDSIVNTIYFGEGSWLTVV.

This clone was picked up a small number of times. The V gene is TRBV19, the J gene TRBJ1-5; D remains ambiguous. The V and J ends lost 10 bases and 2 bases respectively, with 15 bases between them. Germline assignment: CDR1 LNHDA and CDR2 SQIVND (reference sequence). The CDR3 has 14 residues. CDR3 amino acids: CATSPLFGNQPQHF. CDR3 in DNA: TGTGCCACCTCCCCCCTTTTTGGCAATCAGCCCCAGCATTTT.

This chain joins TRBV7-9 and TRBJ1-3, with 7 bases lining up with TRBD1. The CDR3 loop spans 16 amino acids. CDR1 SEHNR and CDR2 FQNEAQ come from the germline V gene (reference sequence). The J segment lost 1 base and the V segment lost 4 bases, leaving 7 bases of the junction unmatched. CDR3 amino acids: CASSSNRGGSGNTIYF. The CDR3 nucleotides are TGTGCCAGCAGCTCGAACAGGGGAGGGTCTGGAAACACCATATATTTT.

V and J are TRBV7-8 and TRBJ1-5; D gene uncertain. V lost 3 bases and J lost 2, with 8 bases in between. Germline V gene data show CDR1 as SGHVS and CDR2 as FQNEAQ. CDR3 length: 14 amino acids. This chain's CDR3 is CASSFSRGNQPQHF. In DNA form, the CDR3 reads TGTGCCAGCAGCTTCAGCCGTGGCAATCAGCCCCAGCATTTT.

The rearrangement links TRBV7-9 to TRBJ2-7; maybe TRBD2 (7 bases). V dropped 6 bases and J dropped 6 bases, with 12 bases sitting between them. From germline, CDR1 is SEHNR and CDR2 FQNEAQ (reference sequence). The CDR3 is made up of 12 amino acids. The CDR3 loop reads CASRGGGIEQYF. The CDR3 DNA reads TGTGCCAGCAGAGGGGGGGGCATCGAGCAGTACTTC. Full variable domain (missing parts from reference TRBV7-9 and TRBJ2-7): DTGVSQNPRHKITKRGQNVTFRCDPISEHNRLYWYRQTLGQGPEFLTYFQNEAQLEKSRLLSDRFSAERPKGSFSTLEIQRTEQGDSAMYLCASRGGGIEQYFGPGTRLTVT.

This chain links TRBV6-4 with TRBJ2-6; 8 bases map to TRBD1. This CDR3 has 15 residues. From germline, CDR1 is MRHNA and CDR2 SNTAGT. Trimming took 4 bases from V and 4 from J; bases not matched to a gene: 3. The CDR3: CASSAQGDGANVLTF. CDR3 coding DNA: TGTGCCAGCAGTGCACAGGGGGACGGGGCCAACGTCCTGACTTTC.